This passage covers 2 T cell receptor beta chains from one sample sequenced in a study of CXCR3-negative and CXCR3-positive naive CD8 T cells. UMI-labeled 5' RACE TRB cDNA libraries were prepared from the cells. No DNA is given; TCRdb re-called the 5' RACE reads and lists each CDR3 protein once. This sample's table reports 150,000 or so distinct CDR3 sequences. The sequencing sample was made of naive CXCR3- CD8+ T cells from blood. Documented subset: CD45RO-CCR7+CD27+CD95- naive CD8+ T cells lacking CXCR3 (TNR3-). The origin of the receptors is a human donor in good health. Some clones in this sample may be carry-over from other donors' samples.

V is TRBV7-6 and J is TRBJ2-2. The CDR3 runs 15 residues. In germline, CDR1 is SGHVS, CDR2 FNYEAQ. The CDR3 loop reads CASSVDTMNTGELFF.

The chain employs TRBV7-9 and TRBJ2-3; the TCRdb D gene call, TRBD1, has no DNA to confirm it. Germline values: CDR1 SEHNR, CDR2 FQNEAQ (reference sequence). This CDR3 is built from 19 residues. CDR3 protein: CASNSSLGGDRTSTDTQYF.